These 2 T cell receptor beta chains share one sample of origin, sequenced in a study of Ad26.COV2.S vaccination and SARS-CoV-2 variants. Regarding treatment: roughly 19 received Ad26.COV2.S at low or high dose, single or two shots; a few received placebo; per-sample allocation not given. Material that was analyzed had been drawn on day 63 after the first vaccine or placebo injection. Measured with immunoSEQ multiplex PCR; TCRdb has only the in-frame clones, and not every one. The sample has 350,000 to 500,000 clones; roughly 89% are singletons. This specimen was peripheral blood, taken in a trial of Ad26.COV2.S vaccine versus placebo. All receptors come from a person aged 18-60 years who received the Ad26.COV2.S COVID-19 vaccine or a placebo.

The chain joins TRBV29-1 to TRBJ2-5; TRBD1 is a possible D gene (5 bases). With 6 bases removed from V and 4 bases from J, the gap between germline ends came to 9 bases. This CDR3 has 11 residues. Germline V gives CDR1 SQVTM, CDR2 ANQGSEA. DNA of the CDR3: TGCAGCGTCGCAGGGATAGAGACCCAGTACTTC. The encoded protein is CSVAGIETQYF.

This clone was seen only once. V gene TRBV4-2 combines with J gene TRBJ2-3, with TRBD2 matching over 13 bases. CDR1 and CDR2 from the germline V gene are LGHNA and YNFKEQ. V was clipped by 3 bases and J by 0 bases; unmatched bases: 9. This CDR3 has 19 residues. DNA of the CDR3: TGTGCCAGCAGCCATTTCCCCCTGACTAGCGGGGGGAGCACAGATACGCAGTATTTT. Protein product: CASSHFPLTSGGSTDTQYF.